These T cell receptor beta chains were read from a single sample in a study of Tregs in tolerant kidney transplant recipients. The method was immunoSEQ multiplex PCR; TCRdb's version includes in-frame clones alone and lacks a portion of them. This sample has some 240,000 clones, with approximately 84% found just once. Sample: CD4+ T cells from blood. These TCRs come from a human donor in good health. CDR3s include the opening cysteine and the closing phenylalanine or tryptophan. The D gene is left open where the match is weak. Only part of the rows carry a size: once, few, many, or a class if the clone is expanded.

j_gene	abundance	d_gene	v_gene	CDR3nt	CDR3aa
TRBJ1-2	-	-	TRBV6-5	TGTGCCAGCATCTCCTCGGGGGTCGGCTATGGCTACACCTTC	CASISSGVGYGYTF
TRBJ2-7	-	-	TRBV5-6	TGTGCCAGCAGCTCTGGCCTCTTCCTGTCCTACGAGCAGTACTTC	CASSSGLFLSYEQYF
TRBJ2-2	-	-	TRBV5-1	TGCGCCAGCAGCCTCCGGACGGGGAACACCGGGGAGCTGTTTTTT	CASSLRTGNTGELFF
TRBJ1-2	-	-	TRBV18	TGTGCCAGCTCACCACCGGGCCGAGAGCATGGCTACACCTTC	CASSPPGREHGYTF
TRBJ2-7	-	TRBD2	TRBV5-1	TGCGCCAGCAGCTCCCTAGCGGGAGGGTCCTACGAGCAGTACTTC	CASSSLAGGSYEQYF
TRBJ2-1	-	TRBD1	TRBV5-1	TGCGCCAGCAGCTTGGTGACAGGGCCCTACAATGAGCAGTTCTTC	CASSLVTGPYNEQFF
TRBJ1-1	-	-	TRBV7-9	TGTGCCAGCAGCTTAGTGGGGGGGCTGAACACTGAAGCTTTCTTT	CASSLVGGLNTEAFF
TRBJ1-2	-	-	TRBV21-1	TGTGCCAGCTATATGGGTGGCTACACCTTC	CASYMGGYTF
TRBJ1-2	-	-	TRBV11-2	TGTGCCAGCAGCTTAGTGGTTCTGGAAAACTATGGCTACACCTTC	CASSLVVLENYGYTF
TRBJ2-7	-	-	TRBV6-5	TGTGCCAGCAGTCTAACGGGAGTGTTTCCCGAGCAGTACTTC	CASSLTGVFPEQYF
TRBJ2-3	-	-	TRBV2	TGTGCCAGCAGGGGACCTGGGGGAGATACGCAGTATTTT	CASRGPGGDTQYF
TRBJ1-2	-	-	TRBV29-1	TGCACCACAGGGAATGGGGACTATGGCTACACCTTC	CTTGNGDYGYTF
TRBJ2-7	-	TRBD2	TRBV11-3	TGTGCCAGCAGCAAGACTAGCGGGGACTACGAGCAGTACTTC	CASSKTSGDYEQYF
TRBJ2-7	few	-	TRBV27	TGTGCCAGCAGTCCTATGGGGCTTTACTTCGGCTCCTACGAGCAGTACTTC	CASSPMGLYFGSYEQYF
TRBJ2-5	-	TRBD2	TRBV5-4	TGTGCCAGCAGCTCAATGCAGGGAGGGGAGACCCAGTACTTC	CASSSMQGGETQYF
TRBJ2-3	-	-	TRBV5-1	TGCGCCAGCAGCTTTGACCACACAGATACGCAGTATTTT	CASSFDHTDTQYF
TRBJ2-5	few	-	TRBV14	TGTGCCAGCAGCCAAGGGGACCTCAGGACCCAGTACTTC	CASSQGDLRTQYF
TRBJ2-2	few	TRBD2	TRBV10-1	TGCGCCAGCAGTGCGATGGGACTAGCTAACACCGGGGAGCTGTTTTTT	CASSAMGLANTGELFF
TRBJ2-3	-	TRBD2	TRBV6-1	TGTGCCAGCTCCTTATCGGGACTATCAGATACGCAGTATTTT	CASSLSGLSDTQYF
TRBJ2-1	-	TRBD2	TRBV18	TGTGCCAGCTCACAGCTAGCGGGGGGTTTTGGAAGCTCCTACAATGAGCAGTTCTTC	CASSQLAGGFGSSYNEQFF
TRBJ2-7	-	-	TRBV19	TGTGCCAGTAGTCTCCGGGACAAATACGAGCAGTACTTC	CASSLRDKYEQYF
TRBJ2-5	once	-	TRBV5-6	TGTGCCAGCAGCTTAGGTATCGGAGTGGTGCAAGAGACCCAGTACTTC	CASSLGIGVVQETQYF
TRBJ2-1	-	TRBD1	TRBV11-1	TGTGCCAGCACCAGGACAGGCCCCGGCGATGAGCAGTTCTTC	CASTRTGPGDEQFF
TRBJ2-5	-	TRBD1	TRBV29-1	TGCAGCGGCCGGGACAGAGGAGAGACCCAGTACTTC	CSGRDRGETQYF
TRBJ2-1	-	-	TRBV7-3	TGTGCCAGCAGCAAAGGGGGTCCCTACAATGAGCAGTTCTTC	CASSKGGPYNEQFF
TRBJ2-6	-	-	TRBV19	TGTGCCAGTACCCCACTCAGTAGCTCTGGGGCCAACGTCCTGACTTTC	CASTPLSSSGANVLTF
TRBJ1-1	-	-	TRBV30	TGTGCCTGCGAGAGGAACACTGAAGCTTTCTTT	CACERNTEAFF
TRBJ2-1	-	TRBD2	TRBV5-4	TGTGCCAGCAGCTTGGCCGGGACTAGCGGTCTCTACAATGAGCAGTTCTTC	CASSLAGTSGLYNEQFF
TRBJ1-1	-	TRBD1	TRBV14	TGTGCCAGCAGCCAAAGCGGTGGGAGGGGGCGGAACACTGAAGCTTTCTTT	CASSQSGGRGRNTEAFF
TRBJ2-7	once	-	TRBV7-8	TGTGCCAGCAGACGGACGACCGGGAGAGGTTCCGAGCAGTACTTC	CASRRTTGRGSEQYF
TRBJ1-5	-	-	TRBV27	TGTGCCAGCAGTTTTGGACGGGGGAATAATCAGCCCCAGCATTTT	CASSFGRGNNQPQHF
TRBJ2-5	-	TRBD1	TRBV23-1	TGCGCCAGCAGTCAATCGGACAGGGTCCAAGAGACCCAGTACTTC	CASSQSDRVQETQYF
TRBJ2-1	-	TRBD2	TRBV5-1	TGCGCCAGCACCTTAGCGGGACTAATATACAATGAGCAGTTCTTC	CASTLAGLIYNEQFF
TRBJ1-4	-	-	TRBV14	TGTGCCAGCAGCCAAAGGTGGACAGCCCTGGCAACTAATGAAAAACTGTTTTTT	CASSQRWTALATNEKLFF
TRBJ1-6	-	TRBD1	TRBV7-2	TGTGCCAGCAGCTTAAGACAGGGCGGTTCACCCCTCCACTTT	CASSLRQGGSPLHF
TRBJ2-2	-	-	TRBV5-4	TGTGCCAGCAGCTTGGCCAAGGGACACCCGGGCGGGACCGGGGAGCTGTTTTTT	CASSLAKGHPGGTGELFF